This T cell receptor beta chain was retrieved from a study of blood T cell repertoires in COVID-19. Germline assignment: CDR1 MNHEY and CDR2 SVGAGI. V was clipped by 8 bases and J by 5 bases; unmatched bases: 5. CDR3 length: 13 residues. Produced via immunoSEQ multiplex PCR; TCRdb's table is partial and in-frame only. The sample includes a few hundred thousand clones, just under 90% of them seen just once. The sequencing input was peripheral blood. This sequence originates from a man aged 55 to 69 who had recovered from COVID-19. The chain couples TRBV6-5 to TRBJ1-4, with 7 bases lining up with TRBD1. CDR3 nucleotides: TGTGCCAGCGCGGGACAGCTAAATGAAAAACTGTTTTTT. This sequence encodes CASAGQLNEKLFF.